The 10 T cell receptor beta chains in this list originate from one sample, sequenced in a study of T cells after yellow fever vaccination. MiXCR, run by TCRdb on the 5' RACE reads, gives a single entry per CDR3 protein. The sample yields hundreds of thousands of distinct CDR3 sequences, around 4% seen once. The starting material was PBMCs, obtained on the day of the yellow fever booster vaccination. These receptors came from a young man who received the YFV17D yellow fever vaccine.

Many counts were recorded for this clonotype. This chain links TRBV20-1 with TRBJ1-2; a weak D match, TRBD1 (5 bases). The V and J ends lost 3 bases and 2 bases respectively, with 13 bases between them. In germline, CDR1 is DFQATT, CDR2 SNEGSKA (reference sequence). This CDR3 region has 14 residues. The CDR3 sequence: CSASAGSANYGYTF. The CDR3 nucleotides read TGCAGTGCTAGCGCAGGGAGTGCAAACTATGGCTACACCTTC.

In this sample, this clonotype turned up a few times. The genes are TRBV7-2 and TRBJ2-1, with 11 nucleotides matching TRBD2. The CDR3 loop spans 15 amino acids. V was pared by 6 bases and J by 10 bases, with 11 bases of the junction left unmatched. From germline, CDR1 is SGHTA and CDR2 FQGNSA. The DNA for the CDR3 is TGTGCCAGCAGTCGTAGCGGGGGGGGTTTGGTGGAGCAGTTCTTC. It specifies CASSRSGGGLVEQFF. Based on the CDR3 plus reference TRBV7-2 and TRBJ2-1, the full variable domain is GAGVSQSPSNKVTEKGKDVELRCDPISGHTALYWYRQSLGQGLEFLIYFQGNSAPDKSGLPSDRFSAERTGGSVSTLTIQRTQQEDSAVYLCASSRSGGGLVEQFFGPGTRLTVL.

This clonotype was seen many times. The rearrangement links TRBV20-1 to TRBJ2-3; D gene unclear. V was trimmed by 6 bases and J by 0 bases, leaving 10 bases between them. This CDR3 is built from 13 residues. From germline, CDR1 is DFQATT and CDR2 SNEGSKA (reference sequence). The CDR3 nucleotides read TGCAGTGCCCGGAAAGGGAGCACAGATACGCAGTATTTT. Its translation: CSARKGSTDTQYF.

The DNA of the CDR3 is TGTGCCAGCAGCTTCAGGCTGACGAATTCAGCGGCCCAGTACTTC. Its translation: CASSFRLTNSAAQYF. The chain carries TRBV5-5 and TRBJ2-5, with D possibly being TRBD2 (5 bases). Looked up from germline, CDR1 is SGHKS and CDR2 is YYEKEE (reference sequence). There are 15 residues in the CDR3. Trimming pared 2 bases from V and 9 bases from J, leaving 20 bases between.

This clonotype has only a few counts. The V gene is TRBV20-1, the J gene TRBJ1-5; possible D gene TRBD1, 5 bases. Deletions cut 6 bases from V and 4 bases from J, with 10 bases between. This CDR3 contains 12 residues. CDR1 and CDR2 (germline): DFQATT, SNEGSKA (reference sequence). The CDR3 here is CSARTQNQPQHF. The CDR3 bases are TGCAGTGCACGGACACAAAATCAGCCCCAGCATTTT.

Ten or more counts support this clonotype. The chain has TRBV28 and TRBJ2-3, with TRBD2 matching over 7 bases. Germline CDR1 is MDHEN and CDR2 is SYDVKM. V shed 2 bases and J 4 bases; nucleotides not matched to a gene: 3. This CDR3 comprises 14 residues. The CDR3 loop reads CASSLQRGADTQYF. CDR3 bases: TGTGCCAGCAGTTTACAGCGGGGCGCAGATACGCAGTATTTT.

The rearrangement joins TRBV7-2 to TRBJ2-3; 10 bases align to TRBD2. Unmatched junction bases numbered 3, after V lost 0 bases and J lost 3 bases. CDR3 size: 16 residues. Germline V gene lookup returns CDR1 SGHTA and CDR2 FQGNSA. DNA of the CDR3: TGTGCCAGCAGCTTAGCGGCTAGCGGGGGAACAGATACGCAGTATTTT. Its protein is CASSLAASGGTDTQYF.

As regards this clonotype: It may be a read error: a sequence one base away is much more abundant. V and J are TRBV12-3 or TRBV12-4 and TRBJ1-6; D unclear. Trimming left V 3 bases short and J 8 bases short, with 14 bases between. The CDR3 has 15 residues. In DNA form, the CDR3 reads TGTGCCAGCAGTTTTGGGTCGGCGTATTATTCACCCCTCCACTTT. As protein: CASSFGSAYYSPLHF.

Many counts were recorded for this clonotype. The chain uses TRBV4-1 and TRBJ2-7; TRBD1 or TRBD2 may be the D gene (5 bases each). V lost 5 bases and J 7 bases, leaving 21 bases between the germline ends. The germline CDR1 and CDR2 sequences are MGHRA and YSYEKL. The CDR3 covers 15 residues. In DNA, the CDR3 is TGCGCCAGCAGCTCACTCCCGGGACCCGGCGGGGAGCAGTACTTC. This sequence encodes CASSSLPGPGGEQYF.

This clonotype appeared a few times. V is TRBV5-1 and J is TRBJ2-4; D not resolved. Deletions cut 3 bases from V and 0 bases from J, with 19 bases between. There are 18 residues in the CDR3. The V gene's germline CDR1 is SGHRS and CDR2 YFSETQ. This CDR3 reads CASSSPDATPLAKNIQYF. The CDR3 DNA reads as TGCGCCAGCAGCTCCCCAGATGCGACACCACTAGCCAAAAACATTCAGTACTTC.